This is a list of T cell receptor beta chains from one sample in a study of vaccination and CD4 T cells after COVID-19. TCRdb passed the PCR reads through MiXCR, listing each CDR3 protein once. Of about 7,600 distinct CDR3 sequences in the sample, about 19% were seen once. Their specific antigens are unknown. Source: CD4+ T cells from blood, cultured in vitro, taken after SARS-CoV-2 vaccination. These receptors originate from a human donor who had recovered from COVID-19. The CDR3 runs from the conserved cysteine through the conserved F or W. The order of the fields is CDR3 protein, CDR3 DNA, clone size, V gene, D gene, J gene, CDR3 length. A D gene is named only where the DNA matches it firmly. Expanded clones get a size class; other rows say once, few or many, or leave the size out.

CASTDPDQPQHF TGTGCCAGCACGGACCCCGATCAGCCCCAGCATTTT . TRBV6-2/TRBV6-3 . TRBJ1-5 12
CASSQGTGQWETQYF TGTGCCAGCAGCCAAGGGACAGGGCAATGGGAGACCCAGTACTTC medium-sized TRBV7-9 TRBD1 TRBJ2-5 15
CASSLGINYGYTF TGTGCCAGCAGCCTCGGGATTAACTATGGCTACACCTTC . TRBV4-2 . TRBJ1-2 13
CASRQTGTSGRAAIETQYF TGTGCCAGCAGACAGACCGGGACTAGCGGGAGGGCCGCGATCGAGACCCAGTACTTC . TRBV27 TRBD2 TRBJ2-5 19
CASSLNKQGTPQHF TGTGCCAGCAGCTTAAACAAACAGGGGACGCCCCAGCATTTT . TRBV7-6 TRBD1 TRBJ1-5 14
CATSDPIRTGSDGYTF TGTGCCACCAGTGATCCTATAAGAACAGGGTCGGATGGCTACACCTTC few TRBV24-1 . TRBJ1-2 16
CASSIRDSDNEQFF TGTGCCAGCAGCATCAGAGACAGCGACAATGAGCAGTTCTTC . TRBV7-9 . TRBJ2-1 14
CSARDRLAGGPREQYF TGCAGTGCTAGAGATCGCCTAGCGGGAGGGCCGAGGGAGCAGTACTTC few TRBV20-1 TRBD2 TRBJ2-7 16
CASSLAGTSGGRYNEQFF TGTGCCAGCAGCTTAGCCGGGACTAGCGGGGGCCGCTACAATGAGCAGTTCTTC medium-sized TRBV7-2 TRBD2 TRBJ2-1 18
CASSQGHGGLNEQFF TGCGCCAGCAGCCAAGGTCATGGGGGATTGAATGAGCAGTTCTTC few TRBV4-1 . TRBJ2-1 15
CASSPSRDGTYEQYF TGTGCCAGCTCACCATCCCGGGACGGAACCTACGAGCAGTACTTC . TRBV18 . TRBJ2-7 15
CASSESTGARTEAFF TGCGCCAGCAGTGAGTCGACGGGGGCGCGGACTGAAGCTTTCTTT . TRBV10-1 . TRBJ1-1 15
CASSLPLAGGDTQYF TGTGCCAGCAGTTTACCGCTAGCGGGGGGGGATACGCAGTATTTT few TRBV28 TRBD2 TRBJ2-3 15